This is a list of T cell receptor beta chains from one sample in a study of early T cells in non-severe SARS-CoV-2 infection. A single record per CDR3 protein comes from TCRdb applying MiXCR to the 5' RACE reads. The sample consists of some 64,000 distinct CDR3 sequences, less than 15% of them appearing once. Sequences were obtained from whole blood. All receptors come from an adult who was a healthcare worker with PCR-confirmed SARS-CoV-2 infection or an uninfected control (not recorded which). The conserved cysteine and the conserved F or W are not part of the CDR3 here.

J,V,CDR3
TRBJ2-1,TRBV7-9,ASSFPIGNEQF
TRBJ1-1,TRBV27,ASRDRGLNTEAF
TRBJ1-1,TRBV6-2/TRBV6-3,ASRDAGTEAF
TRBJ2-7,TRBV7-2,ASSTRPGYYEQY
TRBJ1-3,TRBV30,AGSRGVNNTIY
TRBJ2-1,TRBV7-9,ASSLGDWSYNEQF
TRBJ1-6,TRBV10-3,AISESRTGRSNSPLH
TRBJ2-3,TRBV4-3,ASSQDLTSGLLSDTQY
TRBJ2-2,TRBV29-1,SVERSSGSVGTGELF
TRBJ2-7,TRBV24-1,ATSDPGGSVNEQY
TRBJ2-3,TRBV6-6,ASSFQGRGTDTQY
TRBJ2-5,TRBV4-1,ASSQDSSGGETQY
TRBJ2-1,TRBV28,ASSLPGINNEQF
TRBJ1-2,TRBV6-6,ASSYFNKPNTGNYGYT
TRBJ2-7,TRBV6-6,ASRATGLLLYEQY
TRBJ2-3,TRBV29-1,SVVKVLATDTQY
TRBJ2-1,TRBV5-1,ASSLAPGADNEQF
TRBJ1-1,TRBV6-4,ASSPGGTEAF
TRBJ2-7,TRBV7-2,ASSLAGTGADEQY
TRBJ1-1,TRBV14,ASSQVATGVTGTEAF
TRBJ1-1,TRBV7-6,ASSSLGGGMNTEAF
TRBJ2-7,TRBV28,ASRSSGVPYEQY